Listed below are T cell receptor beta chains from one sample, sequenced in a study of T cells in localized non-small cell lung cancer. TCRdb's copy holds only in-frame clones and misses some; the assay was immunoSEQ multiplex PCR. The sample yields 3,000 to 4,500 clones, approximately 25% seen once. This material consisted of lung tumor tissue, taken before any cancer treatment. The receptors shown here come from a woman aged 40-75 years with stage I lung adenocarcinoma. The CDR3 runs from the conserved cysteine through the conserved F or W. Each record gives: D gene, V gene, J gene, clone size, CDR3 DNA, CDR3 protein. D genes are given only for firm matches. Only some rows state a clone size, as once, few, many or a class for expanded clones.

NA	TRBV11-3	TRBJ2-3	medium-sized	TGTGCCAGCAGCTTCTCCAGGCGGGATCGGACAGATACGCAGTATTTT	CASSFSRRDRTDTQYF
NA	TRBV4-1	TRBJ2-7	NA	TGCGCCAGCAGCCAAGTGATTGGGGCCTCCTACGAGCAGTACTTC	CASSQVIGASYEQYF
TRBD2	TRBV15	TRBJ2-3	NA	TGTGCCACCAGCGGACTAGCGGGGGGCCCTTCCAGCACAGATACGCAGTATTTT	CATSGLAGGPSSTDTQYF
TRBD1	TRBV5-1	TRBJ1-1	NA	TGCGCCAGCAGCTCGGGACAGCAGAACACTGAAGCTTTCTTT	CASSSGQQNTEAFF
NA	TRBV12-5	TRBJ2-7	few	TGTGCCAGCACGGTGGGCCGCGGTTCATACGAGCAGTACTTC	CASTVGRGSYEQYF
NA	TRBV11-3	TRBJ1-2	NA	TGTGCCAGCAGGCCTGGAGGAACGGACTATGGCTACACCTTC	CASRPGGTDYGYTF
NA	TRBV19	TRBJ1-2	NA	TGTGCCAGTAGTATCGACCTCGGGACAACACGTCGGGGCTACACCTTC	CASSIDLGTTRRGYTF
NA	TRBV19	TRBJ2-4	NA	TGTGCCAGTAACAGGGATGTTTCCAAAAACATTCAGTACTTC	CASNRDVSKNIQYF
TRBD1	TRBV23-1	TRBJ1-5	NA	TGCGCCAGCAGCGCGGGACAGGGGGAAGATCAGCCCCAGCATTTT	CASSAGQGEDQPQHF
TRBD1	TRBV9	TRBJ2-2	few	TGTGCCAGCAGTTCCGGGACAGCCTACACCACCGGGGAGCTGTTTTTT	CASSSGTAYTTGELFF
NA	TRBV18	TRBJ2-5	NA	TGTGCCAGCTCACCTGTAAGGGAACGAGAGACCCAGTACTTC	CASSPVRERETQYF
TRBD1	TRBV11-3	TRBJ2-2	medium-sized	TGTGCCAGCAGTCAAACAGGGGTACCCGGGGAGCTGTTTTTT	CASSQTGVPGELFF
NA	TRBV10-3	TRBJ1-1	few	TGTGCCATCAGTGAGTCGCTCGGACAAGCTTTCTTT	CAISESLGQAFF
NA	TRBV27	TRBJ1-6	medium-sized	TGTGCCAGCAGGCTACAGTTGACAGGTGCGAATTCACCCCTCCACTTT	CASRLQLTGANSPLHF
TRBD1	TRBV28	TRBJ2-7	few	TGTGCCAGCAGAACGGGACAGGCCCCTTTAAGCGAGCAGTACTTC	CASRTGQAPLSEQYF
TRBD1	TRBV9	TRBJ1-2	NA	TGTGCCAGCAGCGCCGGGACAGGGCCGGGTCGAGGCTACACCTTC	CASSAGTGPGRGYTF
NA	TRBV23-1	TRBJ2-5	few	TGCGCCAGCAGCCAAGAGTGGTTTGAAGAGACCCAGTACTTC	CASSQEWFEETQYF
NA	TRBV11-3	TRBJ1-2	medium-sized	TGTGCCAGCAGCCCGCTGTTTGATCCTAACTATGGCTACACCTTC	CASSPLFDPNYGYTF